Below, 22 T cell receptor beta chains from the same sample are listed, as sequenced in a study of T cells after yellow fever vaccination. One entry per CDR3 protein, called by TCRdb with MiXCR from the 5' RACE reads. In the table there are tens of thousands of distinct CDR3 sequences, around 6.5% of which are singletons. The starting material was CD8+ T cells sorted from PBMCs, obtained about 5 days after the first yellow fever vaccination. These TCRs come from a young man who received the YFV17D yellow fever vaccine.

This clonotype was found many times. The chain employs TRBV27 and TRBJ2-7, with 8 bases aligning to TRBD2. Unmatched junction bases numbered 11, after V lost 5 bases and J lost 2 bases. Germline V lookup: CDR1 MNHEY, CDR2 SMNVEV (reference sequence). The CDR3 extends over 16 amino acids. The CDR3 region has the DNA TGTGCCAGCAGTCGGCTGGGCGGGGGGCTAGCCTACGAGCAGTACTTC. It specifies CASSRLGGGLAYEQYF.

This clonotype was detected a few times. V usage is TRBV11-2 and J usage is TRBJ1-2, with D tentatively TRBD1 (5 bases). The CDR3 is 13 amino acids. Trimming cost V 6 bases and J 4 bases, with 12 bases left between them. Germline V gene lookup returns CDR1 SGHAT and CDR2 FQNNGV. CDR3: CASRPQGLYGYTF. The CDR3 bases are TGTGCCAGCAGGCCTCAGGGCCTCTATGGCTACACCTTC.

This clonotype has only a few counts. The V call is TRBV5-1, the J call TRBJ2-1; 7 bases map to TRBD1. Germline V gene lookup returns CDR1 SGHRS and CDR2 YFSETQ. V gave up 0 bases and J gave up 10 bases; unmatched junction bases: 1. The CDR3 has 12 residues. DNA for the CDR3: TGCGCCAGCAGCTTGGGGGGACAGGAGCAGTTCTTC. Residues: CASSLGGQEQFF.

This clonotype was recorded at least ten times. The J gene is TRBJ1-5, the V gene TRBV23-1; D call uncertain. TRBV23-1 is known as an ORF, though its function is uncertain. Trimming removed 6 bases at V and 0 bases at J, with 15 bases between. The CDR3 spans 16 residues. The CDR3 spells CASRPPGTYSNQPQHF. The CDR3 region has the DNA TGCGCCAGCAGGCCCCCGGGAACTTATAGCAATCAGCCCCAGCATTTT.

The table lists this clonotype with a few counts. The chain links TRBV19 to TRBJ2-2, with unresolved D. The CDR3 is 14 residues long. Deletions cut 7 bases from V and 5 bases from J, with 14 bases between. Germline V lookup: CDR1 LNHDA, CDR2 SQIVND (reference sequence). In nucleotides, the CDR3 is TGTGCCAGTAACACGGGCATGGGTACCGGGGAGCTGTTTTTT. Protein: CASNTGMGTGELFF.

This chain connects TRBV7-9 to TRBJ2-6; D is perhaps TRBD1 (5 bases). The CDR3 has 14 residues. The germline V gene encodes CDR1 SEHNR and CDR2 FQNEAQ (reference sequence). Trimming took 4 bases from V and 4 from J, leaving 8 bases between them. This chain's CDR3 is CASSSRQGANVLTF. In nucleotides, the CDR3 is TGTGCCAGCAGCTCACGACAGGGGGCCAACGTCCTGACTTTC.

This clonotype appeared a few times. In DNA, the CDR3 is TGCAGTGCTAATCTAGCGGCCAAAAACATTCAGTACTTC. It specifies CSANLAAKNIQYF. The V call is TRBV20-1, the J call TRBJ2-4, with D possibly matching TRBD2 (6 bases). Trimming stripped 4 bases from V and 1 base from J, with 8 bases between. Germline loops: CDR1 DFQATT, CDR2 SNEGSKA (reference sequence). This CDR3 has 13 amino acids.

The chain links TRBV5-5 to TRBJ1-1; D gene uncertain. The germline CDR1 and CDR2 sequences are SGHKS and YYEKEE (reference sequence). The CDR3 length is 15 residues. V was cut by 3 bases and J by 3 bases, with 15 bases left in between. DNA for the CDR3: TGTGCCAGCAGCTCCCTACTCCGGTCCGACACTGAAGCTTTCTTT. It specifies CASSSLLRSDTEAFF. The full variable domain, completed using reference TRBV5-5 and TRBJ1-1, is DAGVTQSPTHLIKTRGQQVTLRCSPISGHKSVSWYQQVLGQGPQFIFQYYEKEERGRGNFPDRFSARQFPNYSSELNVNALLLGDSALYLCASSSLLRSDTEAFFGQGTRLTVV.

This clonotype was detected many times. The chain uses TRBV4-1 and TRBJ1-6, with no clear D. Trimming cost V 4 bases and J 9 bases, with 13 bases left between them. Per the germline V gene, CDR1 is MGHRA and CDR2 is YSYEKL. The CDR3 has 14 amino acids. CDR3 sequence reads: CASSLGEEGSPLHF. The CDR3 nucleotides are TGCGCCAGCAGCCTAGGAGAGGAGGGTTCACCCCTCCACTTT.

The chain couples TRBV7-9 to TRBJ2-1; D not certain. The V end lost 3 bases, the J end lost 7 bases, and 4 bases lay between the germline ends. The germline V gene has CDR1 SEHNR and CDR2 FQNEAQ (reference sequence). This CDR3 region has 11 residues. In nucleotides, the CDR3 is TGTGCCAGCAGCTTGGCGAATGAGCAGTTCTTC. Translation gives CASSLANEQFF.

The table lists this clonotype with a few counts. V and J are TRBV4-1 and TRBJ1-4; a weak D match, TRBD1 (5 bases). Germline CDR1 and CDR2: MGHRA and YSYEKL. The V end lost 1 base, the J end lost 1 base, and 7 bases lay between the germline ends. This CDR3 has 15 amino acids. The CDR3 spells CASSQGDRTNEKLFF. The CDR3 DNA reads TGCGCCAGCAGCCAAGGGGACCGAACTAATGAAAAACTGTTTTTT.

The table lists this clonotype with a few counts. The chain employs TRBV12-3 or TRBV12-4 and TRBJ1-2; D may be TRBD1 (6 bases). The CDR3 covers 16 residues. V lost 5 bases and J lost 2, with 18 bases in between. The CDR3 DNA follows: TGTGCCAGCAGTAAAGAGGGGGGGGCCTTCAACTATGGCTACACCTTC. Translation gives CASSKEGGAFNYGYTF.

Many counts were recorded for this clonotype. This chain uses TRBV4-1 with TRBJ1-5; perhaps TRBD1 as D (6 bases). Trimming removed 4 bases at V and 5 bases at J, with 12 bases between. The V gene's germline CDR1 is MGHRA and CDR2 YSYEKL. CDR3 length: 14 amino acids. The CDR3 coding sequence is TGCGCCAGCAGCCCGCAAGGGGGGGATCAGCCCCAGCATTTT. Translating gives CASSPQGGDQPQHF.

There are many counts of this clonotype. The chain is built from TRBV20-1 and TRBJ1-3; TRBD1 matches at 8 bases. With V trimmed by 0 bases and J by 10 bases, 11 bases remained unmatched. Germline values: CDR1 DFQATT, CDR2 SNEGSKA (reference sequence). This CDR3 has 15 residues. The CDR3 coding sequence is TGCAGTGCTAGAGATGTTGGACAGGGCCTAGGAACCATATATTTT. This encodes CSARDVGQGLGTIYF.

The gene calls are TRBV4-1 and TRBJ2-3; TRBD2 is a possible D gene (5 bases). V was pared by 0 bases and J by 3 bases, with 16 bases between. CDR3 length: 17 amino acids. Looked up from germline, CDR1 is MGHRA and CDR2 is YSYEKL. The chain's CDR3 is CASSQDILGEGTDTQYF. The DNA for the CDR3 is TGCGCCAGCAGCCAAGATATCCTAGGCGAGGGAACAGATACGCAGTATTTT.

This clonotype was found many times. The chain couples TRBV7-9 to TRBJ1-1; D ambiguous. This CDR3 is 13 amino acids long. The V and J ends lost 7 bases and 0 bases respectively, with 9 bases between them. CDR1 SEHNR and CDR2 FQNEAQ come from the germline V gene (reference sequence). The CDR3 sequence is CASTTGLNTEAFF. Written as DNA, the CDR3 is TGTGCCAGCACCACTGGCTTGAACACTGAAGCTTTCTTT.

This clonotype was seen at least ten times. The CDR3 bases are TGTGCCAGCAGTTACTCGGCGGGGAGAAGCACAGATACGCAGTATTTT. Amino acid sequence: CASSYSAGRSTDTQYF. The gene calls are TRBV6-2 or TRBV6-3 and TRBJ2-3, with a tentative D call TRBD2 (6 bases). Trimming pared 0 bases from V and 0 bases from J, leaving 10 bases between. The V gene's germline CDR1 is MNHEY and CDR2 SVGEGT. The CDR3 totals 16 residues.

As DNA, the CDR3 is TGTGCCTGCGGCCCGGCAGGCGCGCTAATCTCTGGCATAGATACGCAGTATTTT. It translates to CACGPAGALISGIDTQYF. The chain combines TRBV30 with TRBJ2-3; D is uncertain. Germline V CDR1 and CDR2: GTSNPN, SVGIG (reference sequence). V was pared by 6 bases and J by 5 bases, with 30 bases between. CDR3 size: 18 residues.

This clonotype occurred a few times. This chain connects TRBV7-9 to TRBJ1-2; D gene unclear. Trimming left V 1 base short and J 5 bases short, with 5 bases between. The length of the CDR3 is 12 residues. Germline lookup yields CDR1 SEHNR and CDR2 FQNEAQ (reference sequence). CDR3 sequence: CASSLEQYGYTF. The CDR3, as DNA: TGTGCCAGCAGCTTAGAGCAGTATGGCTACACCTTC.

This clonotype was seen ten or more times. V is TRBV5-4 and J is TRBJ2-2; D gene ambiguous. CDR1 and CDR2 from the germline V gene are SGHNT and YYREEE (reference sequence). The CDR3 has 14 amino acids. Trimming removed 0 bases from V and 4 bases from J, with 7 bases in between. The CDR3 is CASSLAVATGELFF. As DNA, the CDR3 is TGTGCCAGCAGCTTGGCGGTGGCCACCGGGGAGCTGTTTTTT.

In the case of this clonotype: A much larger clone sits a single nucleotide away, making a read error possible. This chain joins TRBV7-9 and TRBJ2-2, with D perhaps matching TRBD1 (6 bases). CDR1 is SEHNR, CDR2 FQNEAQ, per germline (reference sequence). This CDR3 is 16 amino acids long. For the CDR3, the DNA is TGTGCCAGCAGCACTTACAGGGATTCGAACACCCGGGAGCTGTTTTTT. It translates to CASSTYRDSNTRELFF. The variable domain in full, with the rest retrieved from reference TRBV7-9 and TRBJ2-2, is DTGVSQNPRHKITKRGQNVTFRCDPISEHNRLYWYRQTLGQGPEFLTYFQNEAQLEKSRLLSDRFSAERPKGSFSTLEIQRTEQGDSAMYLCASSTYRDSNTRELFFGEGSRLTVL.

This clonotype was seen ten or more times. The chain employs TRBV2 and TRBJ2-1; TRBD1 might be the D (5 bases). CDR3 size: 15 residues. The germline V and J ends were trimmed by 2 bases and 5 bases, with 13 bases remaining between them. The germline V gene has CDR1 SNHLY and CDR2 FYNNEI. CDR3 in DNA: TGTGCCAGCAGTGAATACCGACAGTTAAACAATGAGCAGTTCTTC. It yields the protein CASSEYRQLNNEQFF.